This entry features one T cell receptor beta chain sequence. This clonotype was observed a handful of times. Its cognate antigen has yet to be identified. Per-base qualities were not stored, and no clone one base away is much larger. These data originate in a study of identical twins (dated by TCRdb to 2016 to 2018). Broadly, across the study: To test whether fetal clonotypes persist, the study used deep sequencing on TCR alpha and beta repertoires from monozygotic twins, unrelated adults of various ages, and cord blood. To rule out contamination, the twin experiments were replicated at different times with different library preparation protocols. Overall study results and their limits: In monozygotic twins, out-of-frame TCR alpha sharing was systematically underestimated by recombination models, although the models agreed with sharing between unrelated individuals. Because the same donors could not be followed over many years, the conclusions depended on cross-sectional statistical analysis. Abundant cord blood beta clonotypes carried fewer insertions; young adult naive repertoires showed a weaker similar trend, while memory repertoires showed none. Zero-insertion analyses could be partly confounded by invariant T cells such as MAIT and iNKT, though diverse VJ usage argued against such confounding for most clonotypes. A weaker excess of twin sharing was found in beta out-of-frame sequences because the signal-to-noise ratio was lowered by fewer shared sequences. Compared with coincidental sharing between unrelated individuals, an excess of low generation-probability sequences was observed among out-of-frame TCR alpha sequences shared between twins.

V gives up 8 bases and J gives up 2 bases, and the segment between their germline ends measures 9 bases. The CDR1 and CDR2 encoded by the germline V gene are SNHLY and FYNNEI. The CDR3 contains 12 residues, cysteine and phenylalanine counted. The only DNA kept is the CDR3, 36 bases in frame from the first base. Library preparation employed 5' RACE. TCRdb records Illumina HiSeq 2000 as the sequencer. Template switching introduced a universal primer binding site; the final cDNA contained a unique molecular identifier, enabling accurate counting of TCR cDNA molecules. Specific primers in the conserved constant-segment region were used to synthesize first-strand cDNA for TCR alpha and beta chains. Each cDNA library was double barcoded, with a SMART-Mk sample barcode plus Illumina barcodes, to control for contamination. Two successive PCR steps introduced TruSeq adapter sequences along with Illumina sample barcodes. Sequencing of the TCR alpha and beta cDNA libraries was done on the Illumina HiSeq platform using custom primers. Per the original workflow: MiGEC was used to process raw reads and extract unique molecular identifiers, and MiXCR was used to find CDR3 positions. For each individual, recombination models were inferred using an EM algorithm with the repgenHMM and IGoR tools. Shared clonotype analysis was performed with the tcR package in R, normalizing sharing by the product of cloneset sizes. To study raw recombination free of thymic and clonal selection effects, out-of-frame nonproductive sequences were analyzed. TCRdb took the public reads, trimmed them with fastp at Q25, ran MiXCR for clone calling and kept in-frame beta chains. Each entry is one CDR3 protein sequence, shown with its most common DNA and genes. These V and J calls are TCRdb output, not the study's own analysis. The sample table contains about 920,000 distinct CDR3 sequences; only one count was recorded for roughly an eighth of them. The ten largest account for around 1.6% of the sample.

All donors were healthy Caucasians. The twin cohort consisted of three pairs of female monozygotic twins, all aged about 18 to 30 years. Peripheral blood mononuclear cells were used as the source from which RNA for TCR libraries was isolated. Another study also made use of these data, one on yellow fever vaccine responses in identical twins. The second study's paper adds: The T cell response to vaccination in identical twins was reported by the authors to appear partly convergent and partly personalized. Focusing on identical twins, the study followed the T cell clones that responded to the vaccine, and did so with precision.

Sequencing used PBMCs. The V and J genes are TRBV2 and TRBJ1-1, with no confident D gene call. The sequence was collected from a woman younger than 30 in good health. The CDR3 region reads CASLDLNTEAFF. The DNA reads TGTGCCAGCCTGGATCTCAACACTGAAGCTTTCTTT.